Detailed here is one T cell receptor (beta chain). TCRdb used MiXCR to reprocess the RT-PCR reads, holding one entry per CDR3 protein. The table has hundreds of thousands of distinct CDR3 sequences, 11% to 15% seen once. This CDR3 has 14 amino acids. The V gene end was trimmed by 4 bases and the J gene end by 7 bases; junction bases not matched to a gene: 4. The germline CDR1 and CDR2 sequences are DFQATT and SNEGSKA (reference sequence). The clonotype originates from a female donor in good health, serving as a healthy control. V is TRBV20-1 and J is TRBJ2-3, with 14 bases lining up with TRBD2. The sequenced sample was memory CD4+ T cells from blood. In nucleotides, the CDR3 is TGCAGTGCTAAGACTAGCGGGGGGGCAAATACGCAGTATTTT. This translates into CSAKTSGGANTQYF.